The 16 T cell receptor beta chains reported below all come from one sample, sequenced in a study of shared clonotypes between healthy human individuals. Sequencing was performed with immunoSEQ multiplex PCR; in TCRdb, only in-frame clones are kept and a portion is missing. The sample carries some 2,000,000 clones, 90% to 95% recorded once. The sequenced sample consisted of naive CD4+ T cells sorted from blood. Subset indicated: CD45RA+ positively selected. Source of these receptors: a man between 18 and 35 years old in good health.

The chain joins TRBV5-1 to TRBJ2-5; TRBD2 matches at 9 bases. Germline CDR1 reads SGHRS; CDR2 reads YFSETQ. V gave up 0 bases and J gave up 3 bases; unmatched junction bases: 3. This CDR3 has 15 amino acids. The CDR3 bases are TGCGCCAGCAGCTTGGTAGGGACTAGCAAAGAGACCCAGTACTTC. Protein product: CASSLVGTSKETQYF. Together with reference TRBV5-1 and TRBJ2-5, the CDR3 gives the full variable domain: KAGVTQTPRYLIKTRGQQVTLSCSPISGHRSVSWYQQTPGQGLQFLFEYFSETQRNKGNFPGRFSGRQFSNSRSEMNVSTLELGDSALYLCASSLVGTSKETQYFGPGTRLLVL.

The chain uses TRBV9 and TRBJ1-6; 7 bases line up with TRBD1. CDR1 and CDR2 from the germline V gene are SGDLS and YYNGEE. Losses at the gene ends were 3 bases for V and 6 bases for J; bases not matched to a gene: 3. The CDR3 runs to 14 residues. CDR3 nucleotides: TGTGCCAGCAGCGACGGGACAGCTAATTCACCCCTCCACTTT. Its translation is CASSDGTANSPLHF.

The gene calls are TRBV7-2 and TRBJ2-7; 11 bases are a match to TRBD2. The CDR3 spans 18 residues. V lost 4 bases to trimming and J lost 5 bases; unmatched junction nucleotides: 16. In germline, CDR1 is SGHTA, CDR2 FQGNSA. The CDR3 is CASSSGTGYSGRAHEQYF. The DNA of the CDR3 is TGTGCCAGCAGCTCCGGGACAGGGTATAGCGGGAGGGCTCACGAGCAGTACTTC.

The chain couples TRBV5-4 to TRBJ2-5, with TRBD1 matching 7 bases. Germline CDR1 SGHNT, CDR2 YYREEE (reference sequence). The J segment lost 5 bases and the V segment lost 5 bases, leaving 6 bases of the junction unmatched. The CDR3 covers 13 residues. The CDR3 sequence: CASRSDRWETQYF. In nucleotides, the CDR3 is TGTGCCAGCAGATCGGACAGGTGGGAGACCCAGTACTTC. Full variable domain (remainder filled in from reference TRBV5-4 and TRBJ2-5): ETGVTQSPTHLIKTRGQQVTLRCSSQSGHNTVSWYQQALGQGPQFIFQYYREEENGRGNFPPRFSGLQFPNYSSELNVNALELDDSALYLCASRSDRWETQYFGPGTRLLVL.

This clone came up a few times. This chain links TRBV7-2 with TRBJ2-1, with D perhaps being TRBD1 or TRBD2 (5 bases each). Trimming removed 1 base at V and 9 bases at J, with 13 bases between. The germline gives CDR1 SGHTA, CDR2 FQGNSA. The CDR3 extends over 14 amino acids. CDR3 in amino acids: CASSLGGTIREQFF. In nucleotides, the CDR3 is TGTGCCAGCAGCTTAGGGGGGACGATCCGTGAGCAGTTCTTC. The entire variable domain, with the rest obtained from reference TRBV7-2 and TRBJ2-1, is as follows: GAGVSQSPSNKVTEKGKDVELRCDPISGHTALYWYRQSLGQGLEFLIYFQGNSAPDKSGLPSDRFSAERTGGSVSTLTIQRTQQEDSAVYLCASSLGGTIREQFFGPGTRLTVL.

Notes on this clone: The germline gene is not matched at one end of the junction; a read error may be the cause. V is TRBV28 and J is TRBJ2-5, with D perhaps being TRBD1 or TRBD2 (5 bases each). CDR1 and CDR2 (germline): MDHEN, SYDVKM. CDR3 length equals 11 residues. The CDR3 protein is CASSASGRHDF. The CDR3 DNA is TGTGCCAGCAGTGCTTCGGGACGTCATGACTTC.

The rearrangement uses TRBV7-2 and TRBJ2-5; tentatively, D is TRBD2 (6 bases). Trimming cost V 0 bases and J 11 bases, with 7 bases left between them. The CDR3 runs 11 residues. Germline assignment: CDR1 SGHTA and CDR2 FQGNSA. CDR3 residues: CASSLAEGQYF. The CDR3 DNA sequence: TGTGCCAGCAGCTTAGCGGAGGGACAGTACTTC.

This rearrangement joins TRBV5-1 to TRBJ2-1, with 11 positions matching TRBD2. CDR1 SGHRS and CDR2 YFSETQ come from the germline V gene. The ends lost 6 bases at V and 6 bases at J; junction bases unmatched: 14. The CDR3 is 17 residues long. The CDR3 spells CASTLAGDPSWGNEQFF. CDR3 DNA: TGCGCCAGCACACTAGCGGGAGACCCGAGCTGGGGCAATGAGCAGTTCTTC.

This rearrangement joins TRBV10-3 to TRBJ1-1; no definite D call. Germline assignment: CDR1 ENHRY and CDR2 SYGVKD. This CDR3 region has 14 residues. Trimming took 10 bases from V and 3 from J, leaving 18 bases between them. For the CDR3, the DNA is TGTGCCACCTTGCTAACCGATGGGTACACTGAAGCTTTCTTT. This translates into CATLLTDGYTEAFF.

This chain links TRBV28 with TRBJ1-5, with a weak D call TRBD1 (5 bases). CDR1 and CDR2 from the germline V gene are MDHEN and SYDVKM. V was clipped by 1 base and J by 0 bases, with 7 bases between them. The CDR3 totals 15 residues. For the CDR3, the DNA is TGTGCCAGCAGTTTATTGACAGATAGCAATCAGCCCCAGCATTTT. This gives the protein CASSLLTDSNQPQHF.

This clone was recorded once. The chain joins TRBV28 to TRBJ2-6; 11 bases agree with TRBD2. J gave up 0 bases and V 10 bases, and 8 bases lay outside the gene matches. Germline V gives CDR1 MDHEN, CDR2 SYDVKM. The CDR3 totals 17 residues. CDR3 sequence (DNA): TGTGCCACCCTAGCGGGGGGAATACCCTCTGGGGCCAACGTCCTGACTTTC. Translated: CATLAGGIPSGANVLTF.

Details on this clone: At one end the junction does not follow the germline gene, possibly because of a read error. CDR3 loop: CASSLGPF. CDR3 sequence (DNA): TGTGCCAGCAGCCTCGGCCCGTTT. The chain combines TRBV28 with TRBJ1-3; no reliable D call. Germline V gene data show CDR1 as MDHEN and CDR2 as SYDVKM. The CDR3 consists of 8 residues.

The chain links TRBV19 to TRBJ1-2; possible D gene TRBD1, 5 bases. Deletions cut 10 bases from V and 2 bases from J, with 11 bases between. CDR3 length equals 12 residues. CDR1 is LNHDA and CDR2 is SQIVND in the germline V gene (reference sequence). CDR3 in DNA: TGTGCCACCAGAGAGGGGAACTATGGCTACACCTTC. Translated, it gives CATREGNYGYTF.

The CDR3 protein is CASSDPGDMRNEKLFF. The CDR3 coding sequence is TGTGCCAGCAGTGATCCTGGGGACATGCGGAATGAAAAACTGTTTTTT. This chain uses TRBV25-1 with TRBJ1-4, with a weak D call TRBD1 (6 bases). The CDR3 has 16 amino acids. V was shortened by 3 bases and J by 5 bases, with 16 bases between the two germline ends. CDR1 MGHDK and CDR2 SYGVNS come from the germline V gene.

J is TRBJ2-2 and V is TRBV5-4; possibly TRBD1 for D (5 bases). This CDR3 is built from 16 residues. Trimming stripped 6 bases from V and 1 base from J, with 16 bases between. Germline V CDR1 and CDR2: SGHNT, YYREEE (reference sequence). The CDR3 protein is CASNIRTPQNTGELFF. CDR3 bases: TGTGCCAGCAACATAAGGACACCTCAGAACACCGGGGAGCTGTTTTTT.

V gene TRBV28 combines with J gene TRBJ2-3; D is unresolved. CDR3 length: 15 residues. Germline V lookup: CDR1 MDHEN, CDR2 SYDVKM. Trimming pared 3 bases from V and 2 bases from J, leaving 12 bases between. This CDR3 is CASSFRSVTTDTQYF. The CDR3 nucleotides read TGTGCCAGCAGTTTTAGGTCGGTGACCACAGATACGCAGTATTTT.